Below, 3 T cell receptor beta chains from the same sample are listed, as sequenced in a study of T-cell reconstitution after alpha-beta-depleted transplantation in children. The library targeted TCRbeta and was prepared with unique molecular identifiers. TCRdb independently ran MiXCR on the PCR reads; one entry per CDR3 protein. The sample records roughly 500,000 distinct CDR3 sequences, about 31% being singletons. Sequencing was performed on PBMCs from the stem cell graft donor, taken from the stem cell graft. All receptors derive from a human donor who donated a stem cell graft to a child with aplastic anemia.

CDR3 region: CASSAGWGREDYGYTF. The CDR3 DNA sequence: TGTGCCAGCAGCGCCGGCTGGGGGCGAGAGGACTATGGCTACACCTTC. The chain couples TRBV9 to TRBJ1-2; D may be TRBD1 (6 bases). The CDR3 spans 16 residues. CDR1 SGDLS and CDR2 YYNGEE come from the germline V gene. Trimming took 3 bases from V and 3 from J, leaving 18 bases between them.

This clonotype occurred once. The chain employs TRBV5-1 and TRBJ2-3; TRBD2 matches 10 bases. The germline V gene has CDR1 SGHRS and CDR2 YFSETQ. CDR3 length equals 15 residues. V lost 3 bases, J lost 1 base, and 2 bases stayed unmatched. The CDR3 loop reads CASSYGTSGTDTQYF. The CDR3, as DNA: TGCGCCAGCAGCTACGGGACTAGCGGCACAGATACGCAGTATTTT.

The chain links TRBV12-3 or TRBV12-4 to TRBJ2-1; D unclear. There are 16 residues in the CDR3. Trimming shortened V by 3 bases and J by 8 bases, and 20 bases separated the two germline ends. In DNA form, the CDR3 reads TGTGCCAGCAGTTTTATTTTAGGGCAGGCCGGGCATGAGCAGTTCTTC. It codes for CASSFILGQAGHEQFF.